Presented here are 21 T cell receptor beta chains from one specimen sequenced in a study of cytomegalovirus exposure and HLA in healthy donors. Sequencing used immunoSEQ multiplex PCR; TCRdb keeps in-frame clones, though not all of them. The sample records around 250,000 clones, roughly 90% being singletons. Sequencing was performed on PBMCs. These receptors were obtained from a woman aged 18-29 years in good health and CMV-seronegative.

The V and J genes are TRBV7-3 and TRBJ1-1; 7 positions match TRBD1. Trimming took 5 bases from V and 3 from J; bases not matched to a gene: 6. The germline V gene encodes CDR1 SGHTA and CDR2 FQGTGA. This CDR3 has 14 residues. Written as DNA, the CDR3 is TGTGCCAGCAGCCCGGCAGGGGGTGACACTGAAGCTTTCTTT. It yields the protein CASSPAGGDTEAFF.

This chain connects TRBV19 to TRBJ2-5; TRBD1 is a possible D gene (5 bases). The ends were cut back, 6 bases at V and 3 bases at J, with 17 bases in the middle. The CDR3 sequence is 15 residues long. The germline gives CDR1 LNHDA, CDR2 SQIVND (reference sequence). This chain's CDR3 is CASRKGQAAEETQYF. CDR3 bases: TGTGCCAGTAGGAAGGGGCAGGCGGCAGAAGAGACCCAGTACTTC.

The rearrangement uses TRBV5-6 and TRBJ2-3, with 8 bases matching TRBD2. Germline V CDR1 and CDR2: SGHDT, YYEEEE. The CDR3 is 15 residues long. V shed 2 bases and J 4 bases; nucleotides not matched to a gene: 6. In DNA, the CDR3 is TGTGCCAGCAGCTTTTGGAGCGGGGGTGCAGATACGCAGTATTTT. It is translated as CASSFWSGGADTQYF. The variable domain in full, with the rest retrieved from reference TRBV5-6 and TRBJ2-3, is DAGVTQSPTHLIKTRGQQVTLRCSPKSGHDTVSWYQQALGQGPQFIFQYYEEEERQRGNFPDRFSGHQFPNYSSELNVNALLLGDSALYLCASSFWSGGADTQYFGPGTRLTVL.

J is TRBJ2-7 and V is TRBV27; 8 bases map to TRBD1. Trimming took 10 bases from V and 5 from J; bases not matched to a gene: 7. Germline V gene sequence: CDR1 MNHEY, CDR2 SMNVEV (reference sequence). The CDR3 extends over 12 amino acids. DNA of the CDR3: TGTGCCACCGGACAGGGAACGGACGAGCAGTACTTC. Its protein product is CATGQGTDEQYF.

CDR3 in amino acids: CASSPPDRADYGYTF. CDR3 nucleotides: TGCGCCAGCAGCCCTCCGGACAGGGCCGACTATGGCTACACCTTC. This chain joins TRBV5-1 and TRBJ1-2; 8 bases are a match to TRBD1. The CDR3 has 15 residues. Germline V gene data show CDR1 as SGHRS and CDR2 as YFSETQ. After removal of 4 bases from V and 3 bases from J, the junction contained 8 bases not matched to a gene.

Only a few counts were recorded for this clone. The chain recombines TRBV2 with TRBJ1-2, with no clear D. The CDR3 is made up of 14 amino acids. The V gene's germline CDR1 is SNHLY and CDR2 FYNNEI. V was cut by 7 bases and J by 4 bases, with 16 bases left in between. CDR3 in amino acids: CASTTGGSGYGYTF. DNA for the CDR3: TGTGCCAGCACCACGGGAGGGTCGGGCTATGGCTACACCTTC.

The CDR3 nucleotides are TGCGCCAGCAGCCAAGATCTTAGAGGGGGCAAAGATACGCAGTATTTT. Amino acid sequence: CASSQDLRGGKDTQYF. This rearrangement joins TRBV4-3 to TRBJ2-3; the match to TRBD1 covers 7 bases. The germline V gene encodes CDR1 LGHNA and CDR2 YSLEER. This CDR3 is built from 16 residues. V dropped 0 bases and J dropped 5; count of bases not matched to a gene: 8.

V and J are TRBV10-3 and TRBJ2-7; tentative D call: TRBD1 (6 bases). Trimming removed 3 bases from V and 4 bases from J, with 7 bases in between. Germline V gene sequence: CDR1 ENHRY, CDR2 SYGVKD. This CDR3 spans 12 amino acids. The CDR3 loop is CAISDRGYEQYF. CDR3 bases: TGTGCCATCAGTGACAGGGGTTACGAGCAGTACTTC.

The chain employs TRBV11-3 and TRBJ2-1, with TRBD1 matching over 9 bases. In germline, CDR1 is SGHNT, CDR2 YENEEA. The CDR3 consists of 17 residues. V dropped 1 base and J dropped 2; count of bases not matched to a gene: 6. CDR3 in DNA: TGTGCCAGCAGCTTAGGCACCGGGACAGGGCCCTACAATGAGCAGTTCTTC. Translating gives CASSLGTGTGPYNEQFF.

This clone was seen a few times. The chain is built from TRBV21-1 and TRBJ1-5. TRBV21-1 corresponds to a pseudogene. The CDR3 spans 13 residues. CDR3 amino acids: CASSISSNQPQHF. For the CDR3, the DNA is TGTGCCAGCAGCATTAGTAGCAATCAGCCCCAGCATTTT.

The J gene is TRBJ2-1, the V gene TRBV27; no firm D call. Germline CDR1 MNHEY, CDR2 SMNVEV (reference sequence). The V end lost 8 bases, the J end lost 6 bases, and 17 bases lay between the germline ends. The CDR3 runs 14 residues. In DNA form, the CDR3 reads TGTGCCAGCTCTATAGATGTCACCGTCAATGAGCAGTTCTTC. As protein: CASSIDVTVNEQFF.

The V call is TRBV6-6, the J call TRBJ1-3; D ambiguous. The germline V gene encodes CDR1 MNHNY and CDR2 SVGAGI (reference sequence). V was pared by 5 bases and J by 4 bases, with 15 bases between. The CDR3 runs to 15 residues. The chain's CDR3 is CASSNAGSLGNTIYF. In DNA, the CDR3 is TGTGCCAGCAGTAACGCCGGGAGCCTGGGAAACACCATATATTTT.

CDR3 protein: CASSPSSGTYEQYF. CDR3 sequence (DNA): TGTGCCAGCAGTCCCTCTAGCGGAACCTACGAGCAGTACTTC. The chain joins TRBV7-8 to TRBJ2-7; 7 nucleotides line up with TRBD2. V dropped 6 bases and J dropped 2; count of bases not matched to a gene: 7. This CDR3 has 14 residues. CDR1 and CDR2 (germline): SGHVS, FQNEAQ.

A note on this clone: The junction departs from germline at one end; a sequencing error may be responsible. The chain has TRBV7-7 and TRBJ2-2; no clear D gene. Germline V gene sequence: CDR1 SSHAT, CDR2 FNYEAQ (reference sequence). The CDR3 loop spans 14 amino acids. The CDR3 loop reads CASSFLANTGELFF. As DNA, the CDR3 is TGTGCTAGCAGCTTTCTAGCGAACACCGGGGAGCTGTTTTTT.

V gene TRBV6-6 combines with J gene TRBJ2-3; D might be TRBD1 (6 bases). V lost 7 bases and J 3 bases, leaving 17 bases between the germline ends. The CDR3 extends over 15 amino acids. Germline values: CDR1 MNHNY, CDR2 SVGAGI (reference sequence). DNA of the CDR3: TGTGCCAGCACAGGGGACGTGGGGACGACAGATACGCAGTATTTT. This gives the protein CASTGDVGTTDTQYF.

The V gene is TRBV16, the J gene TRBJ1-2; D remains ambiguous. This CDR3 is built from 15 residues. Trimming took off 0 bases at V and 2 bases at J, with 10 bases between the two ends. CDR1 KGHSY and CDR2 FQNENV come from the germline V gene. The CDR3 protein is CASSQSTRLNYGYTF. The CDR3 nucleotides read TGTGCCAGCAGCCAATCTACGAGATTAAACTATGGCTACACCTTC.

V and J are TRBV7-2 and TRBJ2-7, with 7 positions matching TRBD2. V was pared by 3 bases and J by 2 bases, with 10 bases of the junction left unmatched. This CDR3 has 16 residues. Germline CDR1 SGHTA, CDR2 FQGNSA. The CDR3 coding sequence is TGTGCCAGCAGCTTGGGAGGGGCAGCTAACACCTACGAGCAGTACTTC. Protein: CASSLGGAANTYEQYF.

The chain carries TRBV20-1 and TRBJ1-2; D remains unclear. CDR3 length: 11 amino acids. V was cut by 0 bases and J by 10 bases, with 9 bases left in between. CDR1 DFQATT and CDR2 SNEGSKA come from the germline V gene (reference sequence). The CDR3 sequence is CSARDGQPYTF. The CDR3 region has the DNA TGCAGTGCTAGAGATGGGCAGCCCTACACCTTC.

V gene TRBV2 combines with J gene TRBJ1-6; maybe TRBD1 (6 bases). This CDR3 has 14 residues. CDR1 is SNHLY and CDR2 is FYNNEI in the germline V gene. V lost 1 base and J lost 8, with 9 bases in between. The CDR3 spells CASSEGRGYSPLHF. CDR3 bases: TGTGCCAGCAGTGAAGGCAGGGGTTATTCACCCCTCCACTTT.

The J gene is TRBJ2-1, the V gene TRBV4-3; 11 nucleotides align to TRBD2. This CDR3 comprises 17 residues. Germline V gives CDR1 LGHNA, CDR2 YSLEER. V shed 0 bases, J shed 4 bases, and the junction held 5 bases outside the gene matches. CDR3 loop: CASSQDLSSGGYNEQFF. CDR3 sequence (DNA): TGCGCCAGCAGCCAAGATCTCTCTAGCGGGGGGTACAATGAGCAGTTCTTC.

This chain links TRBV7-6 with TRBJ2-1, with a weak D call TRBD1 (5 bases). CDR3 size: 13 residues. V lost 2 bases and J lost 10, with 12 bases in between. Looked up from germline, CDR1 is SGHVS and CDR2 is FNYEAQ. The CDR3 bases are TGTGCCAGCAGCTTAAGTGGCAGGGCCGAGCAGTTCTTC. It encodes CASSLSGRAEQFF.